This is a list of T cell receptor beta chains from one sample in a study of T cells in Graves' hyperthyroidism and ophthalmopathy. TCRdb processed the multiplex PCR reads anew with MiXCR; each CDR3 protein has one entry. This table has a few hundred thousand distinct CDR3 sequences, 46% appearing once. Sequenced material: peripheral blood or thyroid tissue (not recorded which). The receptors shown here come from a woman aged 18 to 35 with Graves' hyperthyroidism. CDR3s include the opening cysteine and the closing phenylalanine or tryptophan. D genes are given only for firm matches. Size is stated for part of the rows, as once, few or many counts, or as a class when the clone is expanded.

D gene	J gene	V gene	clone size	CDR3 DNA	CDR3 protein
TRBD2	TRBJ2-7	TRBV12-3/TRBV12-4	.	TGTGCCAGCAGCCTCCGACTAGCTCATGAGCAGTACTTC	CASSLRLAHEQYF
.	TRBJ1-4	TRBV2	many	TGTGCCAGCATAGTGCAGGGACATGAAAAACTGTTTTTT	CASIVQGHEKLFF
.	TRBJ2-6	TRBV29-1	.	TGCAGCGTTGATGGAGCCCCTATAGGGTCTGGGGCCAACGTCCTGACTTTC	CSVDGAPIGSGANVLTF
.	TRBJ1-2	TRBV20-1	.	TGCAGTGCTACCTCAGGGGTGTATGGCTACACCTTC	CSATSGVYGYTF
TRBD2	TRBJ2-7	TRBV6-1	many	TGTGCCAGCAGCCACGGACTAGCGGGAGGGCCCTACGAGCAGTACTTC	CASSHGLAGGPYEQYF
TRBD1	TRBJ1-4	TRBV10-3	few	TGTGCCATCAGTGAGGGACAGGGGGAACTGTTTTTT	CAISEGQGELFF
TRBD2	TRBJ2-7	TRBV20-1	once	TGCAGTGCTACCCCTAGCGGGAGGGGCTACGAGCAGTACTTC	CSATPSGRGYEQYF
.	TRBJ1-2	TRBV2	.	TGTGCCAGCAGGAACCAGGGATCGACGGCTGGCTACACCTTC	CASRNQGSTAGYTF
TRBD1	TRBJ1-1	TRBV20-1	many	TGCAGTGCTAGAGTTACGGACAGGGCGAGTACTGAAGCTTTCTTT	CSARVTDRASTEAFF
.	TRBJ1-2	TRBV29-1	many	TGCAGCGTTGGAAGGAAGCACGAAAACTATGGCTACACCTTC	CSVGRKHENYGYTF
.	TRBJ2-7	TRBV7-2	many	TGTGCCAGCAGCTTAAATGGGGGTGAGCAGTACTTC	CASSLNGGEQYF
.	TRBJ1-5	TRBV29-1	few	TGCAGTGGACAGTACAATCAGCCCCAGCATTTT	CSGQYNQPQHF
.	TRBJ1-6	TRBV12-3/TRBV12-4	.	TGTGCCAGCAGCCCCTTGGGCAGGGAAAATTCACCCCTCCACTTT	CASSPLGRENSPLHF
.	TRBJ1-2	TRBV12-5	many	TGTGCTAGTGGTTTGGAATGGACAGAGTATGGCTACACCTTC	CASGLEWTEYGYTF
.	TRBJ1-6	TRBV9	many	TGTGCCAGCAGCGTAGGCTCGGGACCTCTCCACTTT	CASSVGSGPLHF
TRBD2	TRBJ2-2	TRBV3-1	.	TGTGCCAGCAGCCAACGGACTAGCATAGGCGGGGAGCTGTTTTTT	CASSQRTSIGGELFF
.	TRBJ2-7	TRBV6-5	.	TGTGCCAGCAGGAGAGAGGCTAGCGTATTCCCCTACGAGCAGTACTTC	CASRREASVFPYEQYF
TRBD1	TRBJ2-7	TRBV29-1	many	TGCAGCGTTAAGTCCGGGACAGCGAATTACGAGCAGTACTTC	CSVKSGTANYEQYF
.	TRBJ1-2	TRBV20-1	.	TGCAGTGCTACAGGGGCCAACTATGGCTACACCTTC	CSATGANYGYTF
.	TRBJ1-2	TRBV20-1	.	TGCAGTGCAAGGGACCCCAGCTCCTACGAGCAGACAAACTATGGCTACACCTTC	CSARDPSSYEQTNYGYTF
.	TRBJ1-4	TRBV6-1	.	TGTGCCAGCAGTACAGGGGAAAAACTGTTTTTT	CASSTGEKLFF
.	TRBJ2-2	TRBV29-1	.	TGCAGCGTTGAGACGGGGATGAACACTGGGGAGCTGTTTTTT	CSVETGMNTGELFF
.	TRBJ1-1	TRBV11-1	many	TGTGCCAGCAGCCTACAAGCAGGGGTTTACACTGAAGCTTTCTTT	CASSLQAGVYTEAFF
TRBD2	TRBJ2-1	TRBV2	.	TGTGCCGGGGTTAGCGGGAGGGCCTCTGGTGAGCAGTTCTTC	CAGVSGRASGEQFF
TRBD2	TRBJ2-7	TRBV20-1	many	TGCAGTGCTAGAGAAACGGGACTAGCGGCCGAGCAGTACTTC	CSARETGLAAEQYF
.	TRBJ1-2	TRBV5-1	.	TGCGCCAGCAGCCCGACGGATTGGGACAATGGGATCGGTGGCTACACCTTC	CASSPTDWDNGIGGYTF
.	TRBJ1-2	TRBV5-8	many	TGTGCCAGCAGCTTGGTCGCGGATGGCTACACCTTC	CASSLVADGYTF
.	TRBJ2-5	TRBV29-1	.	TGCAGCGTTAGTTCGGACTCCCAAGAGACCCAGTACTTC	CSVSSDSQETQYF
TRBD2	TRBJ2-5	TRBV20-1	many	TGCAGTGCTCCGAATAGCGGGAGGGCCCAAGAGACCCAGTACTTC	CSAPNSGRAQETQYF
TRBD1	TRBJ1-1	TRBV6-5	many	TGTGCCAGCAGCAGCCCGGACAGGCCGTACACTGAAGCTTTCTTT	CASSSPDRPYTEAFF
.	TRBJ2-2	TRBV24-1	many	TGTGCCACCACAGGCAGCACCGGGGAGCTGTTTTTT	CATTGSTGELFF
.	TRBJ2-7	TRBV7-3	many	TGTGCCAGCAGCCCATTCAAGGGCTACGAGCAGTACTTC	CASSPFKGYEQYF
.	TRBJ2-7	TRBV27	.	TGTGCCAGCAGTTTAAAAGGGTACCCAAACGAGCAGTACTTC	CASSLKGYPNEQYF
.	TRBJ1-1	TRBV19	many	TGTGCCAGTAGTTCCGGGATTAACACTGAAGCTTTCTTT	CASSSGINTEAFF
TRBD2	TRBJ2-1	TRBV24-1	.	TGTGCCACCAGTGAAGATAGACTAGCGGGACCCTACAATGAGCAGTTCTTC	CATSEDRLAGPYNEQFF
.	TRBJ1-2	TRBV20-1	many	TGCAGCGACGGACGGTTTGACTATGGCTACACCTTC	CSDGRFDYGYTF
.	TRBJ2-5	TRBV6-1	.	TGCGCCAGCGTTGAAGATTGGGAGACCCAGTACTTC	CASVEDWETQYF
.	TRBJ2-7	TRBV20-1	many	TGCAGTGCCCTGCACGAACGCGATTACGAGCAGTACTTC	CSALHERDYEQYF
TRBD1	TRBJ1-1	TRBV7-2	few	TGCGCCAGCAGCCAAACCCGGGACAGGGGTTTCACTGAAGCTTTCTTT	CASSQTRDRGFTEAFF
TRBD1	TRBJ1-4	TRBV6-6	.	TGTGCCAGCAGTTACTCGACAGGGAACGAAAAACTGTTTTTT	CASSYSTGNEKLFF
.	TRBJ2-7	TRBV7-2	many	TGTGCCAGCAGCGTCGGACAGACCTACGAGCAGTACTTC	CASSVGQTYEQYF
.	TRBJ1-1	TRBV13	many	TGTGCCAGCAGTGAGAGGGTAATGAACACTGAAGCTTTCTTT	CASSERVMNTEAFF
.	TRBJ2-6	TRBV29-1	.	TGCAGCGTTGTCGGGCCCAACGTCCTGACTTTC	CSVVGPNVLTF
TRBD1	TRBJ2-7	TRBV10-3	many	TGTGCCATCGGAACAGGGGGGACCTACGAGCAGTACTTC	CAIGTGGTYEQYF
.	TRBJ1-5	TRBV9	.	TGTGCCAGCAGCGTAACCGACGGGGGGGGTTCACAGCATTTT	CASSVTDGGGSQHF
.	TRBJ1-4	TRBV7-6	.	TGTGCCAGCAGCTTGAGTCAGACCCAGGCTTACGCTTTT	CASSLSQTQAYAF
.	TRBJ2-2	TRBV4-1	many	TGCGCCAGCAGCCTCGCTAACGGAGCGAACACCGGGGAGCTGTTTTTT	CASSLANGANTGELFF
.	TRBJ1-6	TRBV15	many	TGTGCCACCAGCAGAGGAGGAGGGAGCGGTAGAAATTCACCCCTCCACTTT	CATSRGGGSGRNSPLHF
.	TRBJ1-4	TRBV7-9	many	TGTGCCAGCAGCTTAGTTGGCCGGGGTGAAAAACTGTTTTTT	CASSLVGRGEKLFF
.	TRBJ2-7	TRBV13	many	TGTGCCAGCAGCTCCCGGGACTTCTTCTACGAGCAGTACTTC	CASSSRDFFYEQYF
TRBD1	TRBJ1-2	TRBV7-9	.	TGTGCCAGCAGCCCCAAAGGGGGCGAGGGCTACACCTTC	CASSPKGGEGYTF
.	TRBJ1-3	TRBV30	.	TGTGCCTGGAGTGGACGGTCTGGAAACACCATATATTTT	CAWSGRSGNTIYF
TRBD2	TRBJ2-2	TRBV12-3/TRBV12-4	.	TGTGCCAGCAGTTTAGGATGGGGCGGGGGAACGAACACCGGGGAGCTGTTTTTT	CASSLGWGGGTNTGELFF
TRBD1	TRBJ1-1	TRBV12-3/TRBV12-4	many	TGTGCCAGCAGCCCCCGTCGACAGGGGAACACTGAAGCTTTCTTT	CASSPRRQGNTEAFF
.	TRBJ2-5	TRBV20-1	.	TGCAGTGCTAACAGGGCCCAGGAGACCCAGTACTTC	CSANRAQETQYF